This T cell receptor beta chain was recorded in a study of OX40 agonist ivuxolimab in advanced cancers. Study overall: Patients got intravenous ivuxolimab at 0.01 to 10 mg/kg every 2 weeks. Earlier anti-PD-1, anti-PD-L1 or anti-CTLA-4 therapy was permitted; about 44% had received some. Dose-escalation patients' cancers were hepatocellular carcinoma, melanoma, renal cell or head and neck cancer.

Germline V CDR1 and CDR2: MNHEY, SMNVEV (reference sequence). This CDR3 has 10 amino acids. V was pared by 5 bases and J by 8 bases, with 6 bases between. About this clone: Its matching antigen is unknown.

Whole-study findings and limits: In CD8+ T cells, expanded clones were on average more numerous than in CD4+.

Profiling relied on immunoSEQ multiplex PCR, and the TCRdb table lists in-frame clones only, not all of them. The sample has tens of thousands of clones; roughly 84% are singletons. This sequence joins TRBV27 and TRBJ1-2; D not resolved. The sequences come from CD4+ or CD8+ T cells sorted from blood, collected in a trial of the OX40 agonist ivuxolimab. This receptor was obtained from an adult with an advanced solid tumor such as melanoma, head and neck, liver or kidney cancer. The CDR3 DNA reads TGTGCCAGCAGTGTAGGGGGCTACACCTTC. Translating gives CASSVGGYTF.